The subject of this entry is one TCR beta chain. This specimen belongs to a study of cytomegalovirus exposure and HLA in healthy donors. Study in general: Among the 398 genotyped donors, 81% were placed in the Caucasian-associated ancestry cluster.

PCR employed 60 Vbeta and 13 Jbeta primers. Data came from immunoSEQ multiplex PCR; TCRdb stores just in-frame clones and leaves some out. The table shows more than 150,000 clones, with over 60% occurring only once. The V and J ends lost 0 bases and 3 bases, in that order; junction bases with no gene match: 0. This CDR3 contains 15 residues. CDR1 SGHDT and CDR2 YYEEEE come from the germline V gene. This receptor was identified in a young man in good health and CMV-seronegative. This sequence joins TRBV5-6 and TRBJ2-2, with 9 bases identical to TRBD2. The sample consisted of PBMCs. For the CDR3, the DNA is TGTGCCAGCAGCTTGGGACTAGCGGACACCGGGGAGCTGTTTTTT. Encoded protein: CASSLGLADTGELFF.